The 32 T cell receptor beta chains reported below all come from one sample, sequenced in a study of cytomegalovirus exposure and HLA in healthy donors. Researchers ran the PCR with 60 Vbeta and 13 Jbeta primers. Sequencing was performed with immunoSEQ multiplex PCR; in TCRdb, only in-frame clones are kept and a portion is missing. The data show 150,000 to 200,000 clones, around 74% seen once. The sample comprised PBMCs. The receptors stem from a woman aged 25 to 45 in good health and CMV-seronegative.

The chain combines TRBV9 with TRBJ2-5; 7 nucleotides line up with TRBD1. The DNA end is more similar to TRBJ2-7, so the J call may be wrong. In germline, CDR1 is SGDLS, CDR2 YYNGEE. This CDR3 contains 14 residues. The CDR3 DNA reads TGTGCCAGCAGCACCCGGGACAGCTTCTACGAGCAGTACTTC. It specifies CASSTRDSFYEQYF.

The V call is TRBV27, the J call TRBJ1-1; possible D gene TRBD1, 5 bases. The V end was cut by 8 bases, the J end by 0 bases, with 13 bases between. CDR1 MNHEY and CDR2 SMNVEV come from the germline V gene (reference sequence). The CDR3 runs 14 residues. As DNA, the CDR3 is TGTGCCAGCTTCGGGGGGAGTCTGAACACTGAAGCTTTCTTT. Translating it yields CASFGGSLNTEAFF.

V gene TRBV5-1 combines with J gene TRBJ2-7; possible D gene TRBD2, 6 bases. CDR1 SGHRS and CDR2 YFSETQ come from the germline V gene. This CDR3 has 12 residues. With 6 bases removed from V and 3 bases from J, the gap between germline ends came to 10 bases. CDR3 bases: TGCGCCAGCAAAAAGGACTACTACGAGCAGTACTTC. Its translation: CASKKDYYEQYF.

The rearrangement uses TRBV28 and TRBJ2-5; perhaps TRBD1 as D (6 bases). The CDR3 contains 12 residues. The V gene lost 7 bases and the J gene lost 2 bases, with 8 bases spanning the gap. The germline CDR1 and CDR2 sequences are MDHEN and SYDVKM. In nucleotides, the CDR3 is TGTGCCAGCATGCAGGGGCAAGAGACCCAGTACTTC. Translating gives CASMQGQETQYF.

The chain combines TRBV5-1 with TRBJ1-3; 7 bases agree with TRBD1. CDR1 and CDR2 (germline): SGHRS, YFSETQ. Trimming cost V 4 bases and J 2 bases; bases outside gene matches: 6. The CDR3 is 15 amino acids. The CDR3 bases are TGCGCCAGCAGCCCGGCCACAGGGGCTGGAAACACCATATATTTT. Amino acids: CASSPATGAGNTIYF.

The V call is TRBV5-8, the J call TRBJ1-5, with TRBD1 as a possible D gene (6 bases). The CDR3 runs 15 residues. V was cut by 2 bases and J by 4 bases, with 13 bases left in between. Germline assignment: CDR1 SGHTS and CDR2 YDEGEE. The CDR3 here is CASSFRHRANQPQHF. For the CDR3, the DNA is TGTGCCAGCAGCTTCCGGCACAGGGCGAATCAGCCCCAGCATTTT.

This clone has more than one count but fewer than ten. This chain links TRBV7-2 with TRBJ1-1; perhaps TRBD1 as D (5 bases). This CDR3 has 14 amino acids. Trimming removed 5 bases from V and 2 bases from J, with 12 bases in between. CDR1 is SGHTA, CDR2 FQGNSA, per germline. The chain's CDR3 is CASSPGRSNTEAFF. The CDR3 coding sequence is TGTGCCAGCAGCCCAGGGAGGTCAAACACTGAAGCTTTCTTT. Drawing the rest from reference TRBV7-2 and TRBJ1-1, the complete variable domain is GAGVSQSPSNKVTEKGKDVELRCDPISGHTALYWYRQSLGQGLEFLIYFQGNSAPDKSGLPSDRFSAERTGGSVSTLTIQRTQQEDSAVYLCASSPGRSNTEAFFGQGTRLTVV.

This clone was detected a few times. This chain connects TRBV28 to TRBJ2-7; 10 bases fit TRBD2. Germline V gene sequence: CDR1 MDHEN, CDR2 SYDVKM. V shed 8 bases and J 6 bases; nucleotides not matched to a gene: 10. The CDR3 is 14 amino acids. The CDR3 reads CASGSGGVSAEQYF. In nucleotides, the CDR3 is TGTGCCAGCGGAAGCGGGGGGGTGTCCGCCGAGCAGTACTTC.

The rearrangement uses TRBV29-1 and TRBJ1-1, with D possibly matching TRBD1 (6 bases). The germline gives CDR1 SQVTM, CDR2 ANQGSEA. Trimming removed 6 bases from V and 10 bases from J, with 15 bases in between. The CDR3 loop spans 11 amino acids. CDR3 sequence reads: CSVPQGDGAFF. As DNA, the CDR3 is TGCAGCGTGCCACAGGGTGATGGAGCTTTCTTT.

The chain employs TRBV11-2 and TRBJ2-1, with a tentative D call TRBD1 (5 bases). Trimming removed 0 bases from V and 10 bases from J, with 7 bases in between. The CDR3 length is 12 residues. CDR1 is SGHAT, CDR2 FQNNGV, per germline. The CDR3 loop reads CASSLDRVEQFF. CDR3 sequence (DNA): TGTGCCAGCAGCTTAGACAGGGTAGAGCAGTTCTTC. Combining the CDR3 with reference TRBV11-2 and TRBJ2-1 gives the whole variable domain EAGVAQSPRYKIIEKRQSVAFWCNPISGHATLYWYQQILGQGPKLLIQFQNNGVVDDSQLPKDRFSAERLKGVDSTLKIQPAKLEDSAVYLCASSLDRVEQFFGPGTRLTVL.

J is TRBJ1-6 and V is TRBV11-2, with TRBD1 matching 7 bases. The CDR3 has 15 amino acids. Germline V lookup: CDR1 SGHAT, CDR2 FQNNGV. J lost 10 bases, V lost 4 bases, and 10 bases had no gene match. CDR3 coding DNA: TGTGCCAGCAGCTCAGCGGACAGGTTTGGCTCACCCCTCCACTTT. Its protein product is CASSSADRFGSPLHF.

Concerning this clone: A junction end diverges from the germline sequence, so it may reflect a read error. The V and J genes are TRBV2 and TRBJ2-4, with TRBD2 matching over 7 bases. Looked up from germline, CDR1 is SNHLY and CDR2 is FYNNEI. CDR3 length: 15 amino acids. The CDR3: CASRDGRLAKNSQYF. In DNA form, the CDR3 reads TGTGCCAGCAGGGACGGCCGACTAGCCAAAAACAGTCAGTACTTC.

The V and J genes are TRBV11-3 and TRBJ1-1, with a tentative D call TRBD1 (6 bases). The CDR3 length is 13 residues. CDR1 is SGHNT, CDR2 YENEEA, per germline. Between the trimmed V and J ends, which lost 5 bases and 5 bases, there was a span of 12 bases. The CDR3 bases are TGTGCCAGCAGCCGCACAGGGATTACTGAAGCTTTCTTT. As protein: CASSRTGITEAFF.

V is TRBV29-1 and J is TRBJ1-2; 9 positions match TRBD1. With V trimmed by 6 bases and J by 8 bases, 4 bases remained unmatched. CDR1 and CDR2 from the germline V gene are SQVTM and ANQGSEA. The CDR3 runs to 11 residues. CDR3 protein: CSVYGQGGYTF. CDR3 nucleotides: TGCAGCGTATACGGACAGGGGGGCTACACCTTC. The entire variable domain, with the rest obtained from reference TRBV29-1 and TRBJ1-2, is as follows: SAVISQKPSRDICQRGTSLTIQCQVDSQVTMMFWYRQQPGQSLTLIATANQGSEATYESGFVIDKFPISRPNLTFSTLTVSNMSPEDSSIYLCSVYGQGGYTFGSGTRLTVV.

The chain links TRBV5-4 to TRBJ1-1; D is perhaps TRBD1 (6 bases). The CDR3 consists of 14 residues. Germline V gene lookup returns CDR1 SGHNT and CDR2 YYREEE (reference sequence). Between the trimmed V and J ends, which lost 1 base and 4 bases, there was a span of 11 bases. The CDR3 reads CASSLYLGGTEAFF. CDR3 nucleotide sequence: TGTGCCAGCAGCTTGTATTTAGGGGGCACTGAAGCTTTCTTT.

The chain couples TRBV10-1 to TRBJ2-1; D unclear. V was clipped by 5 bases and J by 9 bases, with 8 bases between them. This CDR3 is built from 11 residues. Germline CDR1 is WNHNN and CDR2 is SYGVQD (reference sequence). The CDR3 sequence: CASSSEFEQFF. The CDR3, as DNA: TGCGCCAGCAGTTCGGAGTTTGAGCAGTTCTTC.

The V gene is TRBV19, the J gene TRBJ1-2; the D gene is possibly TRBD1 (5 bases). This CDR3 is 11 amino acids long. V gave up 6 bases and J gave up 7 bases, with 9 bases separating them. In germline, CDR1 is LNHDA, CDR2 SQIVND (reference sequence). Written as DNA, the CDR3 is TGTGCCAGTAGAGGGGTTGGTGGCTACACCTTC. It codes for CASRGVGGYTF.

This clone was observed a single time. The chain is built from TRBV5-8 and TRBJ2-7; D remains unclear. In germline, CDR1 is SGHTS, CDR2 YDEGEE. CDR3 length equals 10 residues. V gave up 2 bases and J gave up 7 bases, with 4 bases separating them. CDR3 amino acids: CASSLAEQYF. The CDR3 DNA reads TGTGCCAGCAGCTTAGCGGAGCAGTACTTC.

The genes are TRBV2 and TRBJ1-3; 9 bases line up with TRBD1. With 3 bases clipped from V and 6 bases from J, the junction kept 6 bases outside the gene matches. The CDR3 sequence is 15 residues long. Germline V CDR1 and CDR2: SNHLY, FYNNEI. This CDR3 is CASSDGTGSKNTIYF. The CDR3 bases are TGTGCCAGCAGTGATGGGACAGGGTCAAAAAACACCATATATTTT.

The chain is built from TRBV10-3 and TRBJ2-7, with TRBD2 matching over 8 bases. Losses at the gene ends were 6 bases for V and 4 bases for J; bases not matched to a gene: 2. Looked up from germline, CDR1 is ENHRY and CDR2 is SYGVKD. This CDR3 region has 12 residues. The CDR3 DNA is TGTGCCATCAGATCGGGGGGGTACGAGCAGTACTTC. Its protein product is CAIRSGGYEQYF.

This clone occurred a few times. V usage is TRBV27 and J usage is TRBJ1-3, with D hard to call. The germline gives CDR1 MNHEY, CDR2 SMNVEV (reference sequence). The CDR3 is made up of 13 amino acids. Between the trimmed V and J ends, which lost 3 bases and 0 bases, there was a span of 3 bases. This CDR3 reads CASSLSSGNTIYF. The DNA of the CDR3 is TGTGCCAGCAGTTTGAGCTCTGGAAACACCATATATTTT.

There are a few counts of this clone. The V gene is TRBV30, the J gene TRBJ1-5; D gene unclear. The V and J ends lost 2 bases and 0 bases respectively, with 8 bases between them. The CDR3 has 14 amino acids. The germline gives CDR1 GTSNPN, CDR2 SVGIG (reference sequence). CDR3 region: CAWSMSYSNQPQHF. The CDR3 coding sequence is TGTGCCTGGAGTATGTCTTATAGCAATCAGCCCCAGCATTTT. Complete variable domain (other parts from reference TRBV30 and TRBJ1-5): SQTIHQWPATLVQPVGSPLSLECTVEGTSNPNLYWYRQAAGRGLQLLFYSVGIGQISSEVPQNLSASRPQDRQFILSSKKLLLSDSGFYLCAWSMSYSNQPQHFGDGTRLSIL.

This chain uses TRBV5-4 with TRBJ2-5; TRBD2 is a possible D gene (6 bases). Germline CDR1 is SGHNT and CDR2 is YYREEE (reference sequence). V lost 0 bases and J lost 5, with 14 bases in between. The CDR3 has 15 amino acids. In DNA form, the CDR3 reads TGTGCCAGCAGCTTGGGGGACTCAACCGAGGAGACCCAGTACTTC. Its protein is CASSLGDSTEETQYF.

This clone was seen a few times. The chain employs TRBV5-1 and TRBJ2-2, with 12 bases fitting TRBD2. The V and J ends lost 0 bases and 5 bases, in that order; junction bases with no gene match: 5. Looked up from germline, CDR1 is SGHRS and CDR2 is YFSETQ. The CDR3 is made up of 17 amino acids. CDR3 loop: CASSLGLAGEGTGELFF. The CDR3 bases are TGCGCCAGCAGCTTGGGACTAGCGGGGGAAGGAACCGGGGAGCTGTTTTTT.

This sequence joins TRBV7-9 and TRBJ1-1, with 11 bases that match TRBD1. Germline trimming cut 7 bases from V and 6 bases from J; bases unmatched to any gene: 22. Germline V gene sequence: CDR1 SEHNR, CDR2 FQNEAQ (reference sequence). There are 19 residues in the CDR3. The CDR3 reads CASNPSGTGGIVSVPEAFF. The CDR3 DNA is TGTGCCAGCAACCCTTCTGGGACAGGGGGTATAGTGTCGGTCCCTGAAGCTTTCTTT.

This clone was observed a single time. The chain joins TRBV6-1 to TRBJ1-5; D ambiguous. V was clipped by 3 bases and J by 2 bases, with 14 bases between them. The CDR3 loop spans 16 amino acids. Germline CDR1 MNHNS, CDR2 SASEGT. The CDR3 protein is CASSERVRAGNQPQHF. The CDR3 nucleotides are TGTGCCAGCAGTGAGCGGGTGAGGGCCGGCAATCAGCCCCAGCATTTT.

This clone was detected only once. This CDR3 is also generated by other DNA sequences in the sample. This chain links TRBV18 with TRBJ1-1, with 9 nucleotides matching TRBD1. The CDR3 has 14 amino acids. Germline CDR1 is KGHSH and CDR2 is LQKENI. V shed 3 bases, J shed 4 bases, and the junction held 3 bases outside the gene matches. CDR3 nucleotides: TGTGCCAGCTCACCCGGACAGGGGAGCACTGAAGCTTTCTTT. Translating gives CASSPGQGSTEAFF.

The gene calls are TRBV7-9 and TRBJ1-4; D uncertain. The CDR3 sequence is 15 residues long. The ends were cut back, 3 bases at V and 0 bases at J, with 8 bases in the middle. Looked up from germline, CDR1 is SEHNR and CDR2 is FQNEAQ (reference sequence). The CDR3 is CASSFGTTTNEKLFF. DNA for the CDR3: TGTGCCAGCAGCTTTGGTACTACAACTAATGAAAAACTGTTTTTT.

This clone has a single count. The V and J genes are TRBV11-2 and TRBJ1-1, with TRBD1 matching over 8 bases. The V and J ends lost 5 bases and 10 bases, in that order; junction bases with no gene match: 15. CDR3 length: 15 amino acids. CDR1 is SGHAT, CDR2 FQNNGV, per germline. CDR3 sequence: CASSPRVRGLFRAFF. In nucleotides, the CDR3 is TGTGCCAGCAGCCCTAGGGTCAGGGGGCTGTTTCGAGCTTTCTTT.

This sequence joins TRBV4-2 and TRBJ2-1, with D possibly TRBD1 on 6 matching bases. Germline lookup yields CDR1 LGHNA and CDR2 YNFKEQ. V was shortened by 3 bases and J by 5 bases, with 11 bases between the two germline ends. The CDR3 length is 14 residues. CDR3 bases: TGTGCCAGCAGCCACTTGGGGGCTGACAATGAGCAGTTCTTC. Protein sequence: CASSHLGADNEQFF.

V gene TRBV7-8 combines with J gene TRBJ1-4, with D perhaps TRBD1 (6 bases). Germline assignment: CDR1 SGHVS and CDR2 FQNEAQ. This CDR3 is built from 15 residues. With 5 bases removed from V and 8 bases from J, the gap between germline ends came to 18 bases. The CDR3 DNA is TGTGCCAGCAGCCCCCAACAGGGATTGTACGAAAAACTGTTTTTT. This translates into CASSPQQGLYEKLFF. Together with reference TRBV7-8 and TRBJ1-4, the CDR3 gives the full variable domain: GAGVSQSPRYKVAKRGQDVALRCDPISGHVSLFWYQQALGQGPEFLTYFQNEAQLDKSGLPSDRFFAERPEGSVSTLKIQRTQQEDSAVYLCASSPQQGLYEKLFFGSGTQLSVL.

The chain couples TRBV7-9 to TRBJ1-2; perhaps TRBD1 as D (6 bases). V was shortened by 5 bases and J by 8 bases, with 18 bases between the two germline ends. The CDR3 has 14 amino acids. Germline CDR1 and CDR2: SEHNR and FQNEAQ (reference sequence). The CDR3 loop reads CASSRGTKIQGYTF. CDR3 coding DNA: TGTGCCAGCAGCCGAGGGACAAAGATTCAGGGCTACACCTTC.